Listed below are T cell receptor beta chains from one sample, sequenced in a study of radiotherapy plus CTLA-4 blockade in lung cancer. Here immunoSEQ multiplex PCR was the method, and the copy in TCRdb shows in-frame clones only, minus some. The data show about 110,000 clones, about 84% seen once. Sequences were derived from peripheral blood, sampled from a patient treated with radiotherapy plus ipilimumab. The receptors derive from a human donor with non-small cell lung cancer that progressed on radiotherapy plus ipilimumab. Some clones in this sample may be carry-over from other donors' samples. CDR3s include the opening cysteine and the closing phenylalanine or tryptophan. A D gene is named only where the DNA matches it firmly. Clone size is shown for a subset of rows, as once, few, many or a class of expanded clone.

J,D,size,V,DNA,CDR3
TRBJ2-5,.,.,TRBV11-3,TGTGCCAGCAGTTCAGACAGCCAAGAGACCCAGTACTTC,CASSSDSQETQYF
TRBJ2-3,.,.,TRBV28,TGTGCCAGCAGTTTACCCCATTTGGATACGCAGTATTTT,CASSLPHLDTQYF
TRBJ2-3,.,.,TRBV15,TGTGCCACCAGCAGTGAACCCTTCACAGATACGCAGTATTTT,CATSSEPFTDTQYF
TRBJ2-1,TRBD2,.,TRBV19,TGTGCCAGTAGTACCCAGCGGGGAAGCTCCTACAATGAGCAGTTCTTC,CASSTQRGSSYNEQFF
TRBJ2-1,TRBD2,.,TRBV12-5,TGTGCTAGTGGTTTGGGCAGCGGGGAGTACAATGAGCAGTTCTTC,CASGLGSGEYNEQFF
TRBJ2-3,.,.,TRBV19,TGTGCCAGTAGTGAAGGAACAGATACGCAGTATTTT,CASSEGTDTQYF
TRBJ2-2,.,.,TRBV5-6,TGTGCCAGCAGCTTGATTGGATGGGGCGGGGAGCTGTTTTTT,CASSLIGWGGELFF
TRBJ1-6,TRBD1,.,TRBV19,TGTGCCAGTAGTACCGCGACAGGGCGCTTTGATTCACCCCTCCACTTT,CASSTATGRFDSPLHF
TRBJ2-6,.,.,TRBV15,TGTGCCACCAGCGTCGAGACCTCTGGGGCCAACGTCCTGACTTTC,CATSVETSGANVLTF
TRBJ2-5,.,.,TRBV7-3,TGTGCCAGCAGCCCCTCAGGGGGGGAGACCCAGTACTTC,CASSPSGGETQYF
TRBJ1-2,.,once,TRBV5-4,TGTGCCAGCAGCCTACCCGGAACAGGGAACTATGGCTACACCTTC,CASSLPGTGNYGYTF
TRBJ1-1,.,.,TRBV11-2,TGTGCCAGCAGCCAACCCAGGAACACTGAAGCTTTCTTT,CASSQPRNTEAFF
TRBJ2-2,TRBD1,.,TRBV5-8,TGTGCCAGCAGCTTGGACAGGGGGAGAGCCGGGGAGCTGTTTTTT,CASSLDRGRAGELFF
TRBJ2-5,.,.,TRBV4-3,TGCGCCAGCAGCCAAGGTCCTCAAGAGACCCAGTACTTC,CASSQGPQETQYF
TRBJ1-1,.,.,TRBV7-8,TGTGCCAGCAGCTTCGGACTACCGGGACACCCGAGGAACACTGAAGCTTTCTTT,CASSFGLPGHPRNTEAFF
TRBJ1-5,TRBD1,.,TRBV2,TGTGCCAGCAGGGCCCAAACGGGACAGGGCAATCAGCCCCAGCATTTT,CASRAQTGQGNQPQHF
TRBJ2-4,.,.,TRBV5-1,TGCGCCAGCAGCTTGAAAGAAGCCAAAAACATTCAGTACTTC,CASSLKEAKNIQYF
TRBJ2-5,.,.,TRBV7-2,TGTGCCAGCAGCTTTTCCGAGACCCAGTACTTC,CASSFSETQYF
TRBJ2-7,.,.,TRBV11-2,TGTGCCAGCAGCTCGGTTGACGCGGGGATCTACGAGCAGTACTTC,CASSSVDAGIYEQYF
TRBJ1-2,.,.,TRBV5-6,TGTGCCAGCAGCTTGGGTCGGGGAGGCTATGGCTACACCTTC,CASSLGRGGYGYTF
TRBJ1-1,.,.,TRBV30,TGTGCCTGGAGTGTACGTGGCATTTCAAACACTGAAGCTTTCTTT,CAWSVRGISNTEAFF
TRBJ2-5,TRBD2,.,TRBV11-1,TGTGCCAGCAGCTTTACACGGGAGGCGGAGACCCAGTACTTC,CASSFTREAETQYF
TRBJ2-7,.,.,TRBV19,TGTGCCAGTAGTATAGATCAGGGGATAAACGAGCAGTACTTC,CASSIDQGINEQYF
TRBJ1-1,.,.,TRBV5-4,TGTGCCAGCAGCCTAACGTTGGGCACTGAAGCTTTCTTT,CASSLTLGTEAFF
TRBJ2-5,.,once,TRBV4-2,TGTGCCAGCAGCCAAGAAAAAGACGGAGAAGAGACCCAGTACTTC,CASSQEKDGEETQYF
TRBJ1-1,.,.,TRBV10-3,TGTGCCGCAGCAAACAGGGAGGGAGACACTGAAGCTTTCTTT,CAAANREGDTEAFF